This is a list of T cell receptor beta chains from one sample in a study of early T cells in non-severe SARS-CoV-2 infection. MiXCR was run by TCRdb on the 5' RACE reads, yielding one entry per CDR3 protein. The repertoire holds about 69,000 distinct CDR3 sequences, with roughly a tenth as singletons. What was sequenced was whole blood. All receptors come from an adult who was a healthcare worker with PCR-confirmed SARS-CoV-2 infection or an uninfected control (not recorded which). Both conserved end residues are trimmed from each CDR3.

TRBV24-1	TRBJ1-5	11	ATSAADRGDQH
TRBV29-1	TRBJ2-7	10	SVYNTGREQY
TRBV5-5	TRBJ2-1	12	ASRRGQDYNEQF
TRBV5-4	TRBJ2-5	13	ASSLSLAEEETQY
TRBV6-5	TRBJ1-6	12	ASAGGRHNSPLH
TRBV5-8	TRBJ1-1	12	ASSQDRAGTEAF
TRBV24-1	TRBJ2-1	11	ATSDAHRNEQF
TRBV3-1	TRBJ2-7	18	ASSQVIYMLAGGTVYEQY
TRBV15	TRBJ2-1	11	ATSRDRDRERF
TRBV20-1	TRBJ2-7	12	SARDWNRDYEQY
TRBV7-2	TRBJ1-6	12	ASSFGSPDSPLH
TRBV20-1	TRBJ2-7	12	SADLAGGYYEQY
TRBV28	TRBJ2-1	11	ASRQDSHNEQF
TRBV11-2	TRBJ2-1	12	ASSSSTGSYEQF
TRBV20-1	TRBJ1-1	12	SAPNMNANTEAF
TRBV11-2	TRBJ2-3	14	ASSLLAGGPTDTQY
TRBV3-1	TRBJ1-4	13	ASSQRSGTHEKLF
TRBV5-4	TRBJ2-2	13	ASSLGQGRAGELF
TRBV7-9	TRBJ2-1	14	ASSYSLAGSYNEQF
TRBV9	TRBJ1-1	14	ASSVGIRDKNTEAF
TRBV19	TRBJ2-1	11	ASSIKVRSGQF
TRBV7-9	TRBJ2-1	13	ASRPGQPGMDEQF
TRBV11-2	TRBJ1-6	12	ASSLDQNNSPLH
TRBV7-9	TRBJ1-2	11	ASSHERASGYT
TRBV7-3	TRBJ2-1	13	ASSSSGGALNEQF
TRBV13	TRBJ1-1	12	ASSLGTGGVEAF
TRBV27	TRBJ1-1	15	ASSYTGQLDMNTEAF
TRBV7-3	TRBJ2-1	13	ASSLTLDRRNEQF
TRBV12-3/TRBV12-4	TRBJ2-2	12	ASRLAGPTGELF
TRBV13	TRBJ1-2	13	ASSLFQGQGYGYT
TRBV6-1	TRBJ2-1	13	ASSPLRGVDNEQF
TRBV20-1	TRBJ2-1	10	SELTGDNEQF
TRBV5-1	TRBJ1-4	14	ASSSGSGTANEKLF
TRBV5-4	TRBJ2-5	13	ASSNRGLGQETQY
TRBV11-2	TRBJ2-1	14	ASTPPGIAELNEQF
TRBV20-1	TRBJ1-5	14	SALRTGTVSNQPQH
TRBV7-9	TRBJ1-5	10	ASSLQGQPQH
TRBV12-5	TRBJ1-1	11	ASGLVPYTEAF
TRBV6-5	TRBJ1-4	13	ASSYQGLDNEKLF
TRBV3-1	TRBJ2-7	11	ASSPPGLYEQY
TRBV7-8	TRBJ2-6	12	ASSLKSGANVLT
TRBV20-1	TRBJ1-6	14	SASRGAGGPDSPLH
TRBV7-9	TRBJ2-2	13	ASSFSGLGGRELF
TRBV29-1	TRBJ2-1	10	SFTGTSNEQF
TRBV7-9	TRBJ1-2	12	ASSPQTEDYGYT
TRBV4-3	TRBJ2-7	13	ASSQGRGFSYEQY
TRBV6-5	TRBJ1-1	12	ASRAGRQSTEAF
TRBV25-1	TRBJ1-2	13	ASRGNTGLSYGYT
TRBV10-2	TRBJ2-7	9	ASMGNYEQY
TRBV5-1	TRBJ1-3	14	ASSLVAAGDGNTIY
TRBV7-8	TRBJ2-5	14	ASSRSIHGHQETQY
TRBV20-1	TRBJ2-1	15	SARDSGAVKIRTEQF
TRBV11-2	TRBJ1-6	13	ASSPMTGDNSPLH
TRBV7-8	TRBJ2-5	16	ASSGEPGLAGVQETQY
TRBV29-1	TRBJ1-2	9	SVGTAGDYT
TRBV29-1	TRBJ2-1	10	SVVETGDEQF
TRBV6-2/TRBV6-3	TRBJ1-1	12	ASSYSKALSQAF
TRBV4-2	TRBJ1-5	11	ASSQGQYEPQH
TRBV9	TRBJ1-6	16	ASSVGSWGAEDNSPLH